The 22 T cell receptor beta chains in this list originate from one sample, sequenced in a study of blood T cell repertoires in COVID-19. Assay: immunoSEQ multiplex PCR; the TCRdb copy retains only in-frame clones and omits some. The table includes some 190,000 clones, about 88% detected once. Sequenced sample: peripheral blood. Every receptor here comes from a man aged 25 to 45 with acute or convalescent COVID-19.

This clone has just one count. The CDR3 reads CASSAGGPLAAYEQYF. The CDR3 coding sequence is TGTGCCAGCAGCGCGGGTGGTCCACTAGCGGCCTACGAGCAGTACTTC. J is TRBJ2-7 and V is TRBV5-4; 8 nucleotides match TRBD2. CDR1 is SGHNT, CDR2 YYREEE, per germline (reference sequence). The V gene end was trimmed by 4 bases and the J gene end by 2 bases; junction bases not matched to a gene: 11. CDR3 length: 16 amino acids.

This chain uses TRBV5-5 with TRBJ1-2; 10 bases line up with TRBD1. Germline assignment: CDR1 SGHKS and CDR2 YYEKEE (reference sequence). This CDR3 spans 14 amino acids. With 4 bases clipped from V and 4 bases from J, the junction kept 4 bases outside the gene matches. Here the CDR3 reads CASSPTGGGYGYTF. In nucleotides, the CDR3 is TGTGCCAGCAGCCCGACAGGGGGCGGCTATGGCTACACCTTC.

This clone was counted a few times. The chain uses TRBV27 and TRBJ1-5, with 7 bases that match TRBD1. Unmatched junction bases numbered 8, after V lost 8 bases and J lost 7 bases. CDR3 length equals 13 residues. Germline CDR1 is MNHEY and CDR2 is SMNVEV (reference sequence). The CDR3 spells CASGDREGQPQHF. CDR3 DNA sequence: TGTGCCAGCGGAGACAGGGAAGGGCAGCCCCAGCATTTT.

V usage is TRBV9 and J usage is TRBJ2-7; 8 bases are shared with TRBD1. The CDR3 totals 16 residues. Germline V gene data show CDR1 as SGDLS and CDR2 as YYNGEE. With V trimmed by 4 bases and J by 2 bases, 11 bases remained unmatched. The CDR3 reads CASSPRQGINPYEQYF. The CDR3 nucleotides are TGTGCCAGCAGCCCGCGACAGGGGATAAACCCCTACGAGCAGTACTTC.

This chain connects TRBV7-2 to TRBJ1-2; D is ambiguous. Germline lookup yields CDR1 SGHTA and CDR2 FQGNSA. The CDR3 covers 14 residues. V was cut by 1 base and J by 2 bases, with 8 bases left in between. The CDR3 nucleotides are TGTGCCAGCAGCTTAGTGCGGCACAACTATGGCTACACCTTC. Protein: CASSLVRHNYGYTF.

The CDR3 spells CASSFGGDTEAFF. The CDR3 coding sequence is TGTGCCAGCAGCTTTGGGGGGGACACTGAAGCTTTCTTT. The chain employs TRBV5-4 and TRBJ1-1; a possible D gene is TRBD1 (5 bases). The CDR3 is 13 amino acids. The germline V gene has CDR1 SGHNT and CDR2 YYREEE (reference sequence). With 2 bases removed from V and 3 bases from J, the gap between germline ends came to 8 bases.

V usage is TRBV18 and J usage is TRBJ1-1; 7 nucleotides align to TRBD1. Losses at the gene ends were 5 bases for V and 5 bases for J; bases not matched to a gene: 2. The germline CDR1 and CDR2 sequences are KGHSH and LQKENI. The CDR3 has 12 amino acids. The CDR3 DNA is TGTGCCAGCTCATCAGGGGGAACTGAAGCTTTCTTT. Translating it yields CASSSGGTEAFF.

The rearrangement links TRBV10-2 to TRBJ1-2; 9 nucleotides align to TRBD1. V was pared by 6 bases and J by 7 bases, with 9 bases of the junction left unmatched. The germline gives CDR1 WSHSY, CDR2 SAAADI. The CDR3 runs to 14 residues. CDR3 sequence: CASRQQGAMGGYTF. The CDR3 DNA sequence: TGCGCCAGCAGACAACAGGGGGCGATGGGTGGCTACACCTTC.

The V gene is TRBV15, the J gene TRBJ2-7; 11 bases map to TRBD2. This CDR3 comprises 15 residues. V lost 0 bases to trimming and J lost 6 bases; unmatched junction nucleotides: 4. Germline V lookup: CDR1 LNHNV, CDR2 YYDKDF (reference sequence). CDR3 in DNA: TGTGCCACCAGCAGAGACCCTAGCGGGGGGTCCGAGCAGTACTTC. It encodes CATSRDPSGGSEQYF.

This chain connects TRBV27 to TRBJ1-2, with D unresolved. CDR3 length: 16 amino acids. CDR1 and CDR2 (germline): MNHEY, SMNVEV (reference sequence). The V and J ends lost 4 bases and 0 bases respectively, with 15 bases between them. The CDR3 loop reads CASSSAGRLPNYGYTF. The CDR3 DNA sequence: TGTGCCAGCAGTTCAGCTGGAAGACTACCTAACTATGGCTACACCTTC.

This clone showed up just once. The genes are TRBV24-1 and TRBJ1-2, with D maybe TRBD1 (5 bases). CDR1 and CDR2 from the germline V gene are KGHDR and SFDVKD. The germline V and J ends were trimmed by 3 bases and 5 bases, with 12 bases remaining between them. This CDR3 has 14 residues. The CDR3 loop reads CATSDQGLPYGYTF. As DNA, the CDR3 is TGTGCCACCAGTGATCAGGGACTGCCATATGGCTACACCTTC.

CDR3 in DNA: TGTGCCACCAGCATGGCATACAGGGGGGACGGCTACACCTTC. Its translation: CATSMAYRGDGYTF. V and J are TRBV15 and TRBJ1-2; TRBD1 matches 8 bases. The CDR3 has 14 amino acids. V trimming: 4 bases; J trimming: 8 bases; junction bases outside the gene matches: 9. The germline CDR1 and CDR2 sequences are LNHNV and YYDKDF (reference sequence).

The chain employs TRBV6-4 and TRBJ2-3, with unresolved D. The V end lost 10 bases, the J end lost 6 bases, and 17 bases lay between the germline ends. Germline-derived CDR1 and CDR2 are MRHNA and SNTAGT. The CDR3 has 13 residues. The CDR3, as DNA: TGTGCCAACCTCCACCAACTCGAGGATACGCAGTATTTT. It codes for CANLHQLEDTQYF.

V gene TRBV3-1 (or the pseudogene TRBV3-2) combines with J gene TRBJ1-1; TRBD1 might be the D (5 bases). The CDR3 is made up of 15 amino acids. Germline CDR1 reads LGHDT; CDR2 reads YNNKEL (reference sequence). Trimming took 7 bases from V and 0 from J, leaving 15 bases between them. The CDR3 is CASKGIGAVNTEAFF. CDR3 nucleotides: TGTGCCAGCAAAGGTATAGGGGCGGTGAACACTGAAGCTTTCTTT.

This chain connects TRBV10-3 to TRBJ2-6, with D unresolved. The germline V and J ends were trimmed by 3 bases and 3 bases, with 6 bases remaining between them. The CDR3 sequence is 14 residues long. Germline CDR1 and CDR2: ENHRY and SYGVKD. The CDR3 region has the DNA TGTGCCATCAGTGAAGAGGATGGGGCCAACGTCCTGACTTTC. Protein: CAISEEDGANVLTF.

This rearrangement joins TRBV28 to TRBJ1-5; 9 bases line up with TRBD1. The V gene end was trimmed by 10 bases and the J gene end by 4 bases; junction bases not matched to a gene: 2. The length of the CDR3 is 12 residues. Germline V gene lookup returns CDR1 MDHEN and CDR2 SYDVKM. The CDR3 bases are TGTGCCACAGGGACAGGGAATCAGCCCCAGCATTTT. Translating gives CATGTGNQPQHF.

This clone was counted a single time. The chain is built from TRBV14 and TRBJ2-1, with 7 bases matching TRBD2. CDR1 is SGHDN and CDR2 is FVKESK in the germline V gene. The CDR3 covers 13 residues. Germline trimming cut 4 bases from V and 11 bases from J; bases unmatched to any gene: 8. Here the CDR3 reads CASSRPPGLKQFF. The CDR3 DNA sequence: TGTGCCAGCAGCCGACCCCCGGGACTAAAGCAGTTCTTC.

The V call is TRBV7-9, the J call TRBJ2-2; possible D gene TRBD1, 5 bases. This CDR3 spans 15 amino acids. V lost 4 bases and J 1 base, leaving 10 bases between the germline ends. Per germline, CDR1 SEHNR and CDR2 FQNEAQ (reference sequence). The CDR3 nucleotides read TGTGCCAGCAGCTATTGGGGCCGGAACACCGGGGAGCTGTTTTTT. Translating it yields CASSYWGRNTGELFF. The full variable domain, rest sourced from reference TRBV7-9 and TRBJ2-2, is DTGVSQNPRHKITKRGQNVTFRCDPISEHNRLYWYRQTLGQGPEFLTYFQNEAQLEKSRLLSDRFSAERPKGSFSTLEIQRTEQGDSAMYLCASSYWGRNTGELFFGEGSRLTVL.

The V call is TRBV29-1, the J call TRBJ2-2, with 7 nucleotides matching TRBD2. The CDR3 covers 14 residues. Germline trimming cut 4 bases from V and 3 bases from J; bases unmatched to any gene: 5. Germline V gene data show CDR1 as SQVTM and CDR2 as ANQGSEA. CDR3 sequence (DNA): TGCAGCGTTGGCGGCGGGGGATACACCGGGGAGCTGTTTTTT. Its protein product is CSVGGGGYTGELFF.

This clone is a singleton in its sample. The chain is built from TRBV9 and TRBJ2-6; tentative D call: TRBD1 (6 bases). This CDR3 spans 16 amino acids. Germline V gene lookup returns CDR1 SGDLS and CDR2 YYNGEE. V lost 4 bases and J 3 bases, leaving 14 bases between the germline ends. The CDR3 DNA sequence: TGTGCCAGCAGCCCTCGAAGGGGGTATGGGGCCAACGTCCTGACTTTC. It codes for CASSPRRGYGANVLTF.

CDR3 sequence (DNA): TGTGCCAGCAGCCAAGCCATGAATCAGCCCCAGCATTTT. It codes for CASSQAMNQPQHF. The V and J genes are TRBV14 and TRBJ1-5; D gene unclear. CDR3 length: 13 amino acids. Germline CDR1 SGHDN, CDR2 FVKESK. The V end was cut by 1 base, the J end by 4 bases, with 5 bases between.

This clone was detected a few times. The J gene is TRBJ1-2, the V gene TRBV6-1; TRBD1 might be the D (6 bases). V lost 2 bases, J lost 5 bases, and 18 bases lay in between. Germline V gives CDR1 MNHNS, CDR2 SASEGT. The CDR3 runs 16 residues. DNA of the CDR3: TGTGCCAGCAGTGAATTGGGGCCCGGGACACCATATGGCTACACCTTC. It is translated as CASSELGPGTPYGYTF.